This entry features one TCR beta chain sequence. In its sample, this clonotype was seen a few times. Its antigen is not yet known. No base qualities exist here, and no much larger clone lies one base off it. The listed sequencing device is Illumina NovaSeq 6000. Synthesis of TCR cDNA relied on 5'RACE template switching, a step that introduced a universal primer site along with unique molecular identifiers. Priming of cDNA synthesis was performed from both the TCR alpha and TCR beta constant segments. Two PCR steps were used to amplify libraries, with sample barcodes and sequencing adapters being added in the second step. Sequencing of libraries was performed on Illumina HiSeq 2500 (2x100 bp) or NovaSeq (2x150 bp). In the source study's methods: MIGEC was used to demultiplex reads and collapse the reads into UMI consensus sequences, and MiXCR was used for V(D)J alignment. Clonotypes responding to the vaccine were identified with edgeR on replicate PBMC samples, with the criteria of FDR below 0.01 and a log2 fold change above 5 up to day 15. CD4 or CD8 identity was assigned to each bulk clonotype according to whether the clonotype was present at higher abundance in the sequenced CD4 repertoire or the sequenced CD8 repertoire. TCRdb trimmed public reads at Q25 via fastp, called clones via MiXCR and kept in-frame beta chains. Identical CDR3 protein sequences are pooled into one entry, listed with their most common genes and DNA. These V and J calls are TCRdb output, not the study's own analysis. Across this sample there are approximately 330,000 distinct CDR3 sequences, with approximately 4% seen only once. The ten largest account for 20% to 25% of the sample.

In light of the paper, this sample's treatment or condition label describes: live attenuated yellow fever vaccine strain. At every blood-draw timepoint, two biological replicates of bulk PBMCs were collected. A standard Ficoll-Paque protocol was used to isolate PBMCs from peripheral blood. RNA was extracted with TriZol from bulk PBMCs, CD4 and CD8 fractions, and dextramer-positive and dextramer-negative fractions. The sample originates from a study of T cells after yellow fever vaccination (dated by TCRdb to between 2018 and 2021). As for the study more broadly: The SMART-Seq v4 Ultra Low Input RNA kit was used to prepare libraries from fractions with low cell numbers. Bulk TCR alpha and beta repertoires were sequenced longitudinally to track T-cell clones before and after primary and booster YFV17D yellow fever vaccination. Two healthy male donors, one aged 18 to 30 and one aged 30 to 40 years, were included in the cohort. Bulk PBMC replicates and cell subsets were isolated from blood drawn at multiple timepoints before and after both primary and secondary immunization. The investigation overall reported the following: FACS-sorted repertoires could contain abundant contaminating clonotypes from the bulk population, so computational filtering was required. After the booster, most of the clones that had expanded following primary vaccination were detected again (roughly 97% of CD4 and 80% to 90% of CD8), which suggests that memory was broadly maintained. Because only a couple of donors were included in the study, the extent to which the findings can be generalized is limited. The secondary T-cell response was found to be weaker but faster than the primary response, with a peak reached on day 5 rather than on day 15. A small share of clonotypes occurred in both CD4 and CD8 compartments, likely arising from convergent recombination.

Sequences MRHNA (CDR1) and SNTAGT (CDR2) are obtained from the germline V gene. Trimming removed 8 bases from V and 1 base from J, leaving 8 bases between the germline ends. From its cysteine to its phenylalanine, the CDR3 spans 12 amino acids. Only CDR3 DNA is held: 36 bases, read in frame from base 1. This clonotype was obtained from a man in his late teens or twenties who received the YFV17D yellow fever vaccine. Recombination joined TRBV6-4 with TRBJ1-2; there is no confident call for the D gene. The sample consisted of PBMCs, taken 5 days after the yellow fever booster vaccination. The DNA sequence reads TGTGCCAGCTCCGACGATAACTATGGCTACACCTTC. Its coded protein is CASSDDNYGYTF.